Below are 20 T cell receptor beta chains sequenced from a single sample in a study of blood T cells in healthy people across ages. Sample-barcoded 5' priming and a J-beta primer mix drove a second PCR of about 6 to 11 cycles. TCRdb reanalysed the 5' RACE reads using MiXCR and keeps one entry per CDR3 protein. Among roughly 1.5 million distinct CDR3 sequences listed, under 55% were seen once. Sequencing was done on a sample of blood. The receptors here all came from a woman aged 18-29 years in good health.

This clonotype was seen a handful of times. The chain carries TRBV2 and TRBJ2-1; D gene uncertain. V shed 8 bases and J shed 3 bases, with 11 bases lying between them. Germline-derived CDR1 and CDR2 are SNHLY and FYNNEI. The CDR3 has 13 amino acids. The CDR3 sequence: CASVQSGYNEQFF. Here the CDR3 DNA reads TGTGCCAGCGTACAGAGTGGCTACAATGAGCAGTTCTTC.

Remarks on this clonotype: A junction boundary mismatches the germline segment, possibly from a read error. J is TRBJ2-2 and V is TRBV4-3; D uncertain. Germline V gene lookup returns CDR1 LGHNA and CDR2 YSLEER. The CDR3 has 14 residues. The CDR3 loop reads CASSEELNTGELFF. The DNA for the CDR3 is TGCGCCAGCAGCGAAGAACTAAACACCGGGGAGCTGTTTTTT.

This clonotype was seen only a few times. The chain couples TRBV27 to TRBJ1-5; TRBD1 matches 9 bases. Germline V gives CDR1 MNHEY, CDR2 SMNVEV (reference sequence). Trimming cost V 2 bases and J 4 bases; bases outside gene matches: 3. CDR3 length equals 15 residues. Written as DNA, the CDR3 is TGTGCCAGCAGTTTAGACAGGGGGAAGAATCAGCCCCAGCATTTT. This codes for CASSLDRGKNQPQHF.

The genes are TRBV5-1 and TRBJ2-3; 7 bases match TRBD2. Trimming took 4 bases from V and 1 from J; bases not matched to a gene: 9. The germline CDR1 and CDR2 sequences are SGHRS and YFSETQ. This CDR3 is 16 amino acids long. The CDR3: CASSHQLSGRTDTQYF. The CDR3 DNA sequence: TGCGCCAGCAGCCATCAACTTAGCGGGCGCACAGATACGCAGTATTTT.

This clonotype was counted a few times. J is TRBJ2-3 and V is TRBV7-9, with 11 bases matching TRBD2. J gave up 2 bases and V 5 bases, and 6 bases lay outside the gene matches. Per the germline V gene, CDR1 is SEHNR and CDR2 is FQNEAQ (reference sequence). This CDR3 region has 16 residues. In DNA, the CDR3 is TGTGCCAGCAGCGAGGGACTAGCGGCAATCACAGATACGCAGTATTTT. Translated, it gives CASSEGLAAITDTQYF.

This clonotype appeared a few times. J is TRBJ2-1 and V is TRBV6-2 or TRBV6-3, with D tentatively TRBD1 (5 bases). This CDR3 has 14 residues. CDR1 and CDR2 (germline): MNHEY, SVGEGT. V was cut by 2 bases and J by 4 bases, with 9 bases left in between. CDR3 amino acids: CASSYRQGYNEQFF. CDR3 sequence (DNA): TGTGCCAGCAGTTACCGGCAGGGTTACAATGAGCAGTTCTTC.

CDR3 protein: CSVPWPGANVLTF. CDR3 nucleotide sequence: TGCAGCGTTCCCTGGCCTGGGGCCAACGTCCTGACTTTC. The genes are TRBV29-1 and TRBJ2-6; no clear D. Germline CDR1 reads SQVTM; CDR2 reads ANQGSEA. The CDR3 spans 13 residues. V gave up 5 bases and J gave up 2 bases, with 7 bases separating them.

The chain combines TRBV7-8 with TRBJ2-1; D might be TRBD2 (6 bases). The germline V and J ends were trimmed by 5 bases and 3 bases, with 14 bases remaining between them. This CDR3 is 15 amino acids long. Germline V gives CDR1 SGHVS, CDR2 FQNEAQ. CDR3 nucleotides: TGTGCCAGCAGCGAAACCCGGGACTTCTACAATGAGCAGTTCTTC. Translated, it gives CASSETRDFYNEQFF.

This clonotype was detected only a few times. This rearrangement joins TRBV4-2 to TRBJ1-1; 8 bases are a match to TRBD1. The CDR3 is made up of 15 amino acids. Germline V gene data show CDR1 as LGHNA and CDR2 as YNFKEQ. J gave up 7 bases and V 1 base, and 8 bases lay outside the gene matches. The CDR3 is CASSQAAGTGNEAFF. DNA of the CDR3: TGTGCCAGCAGCCAAGCTGCCGGGACAGGCAATGAAGCTTTCTTT.

This clonotype was picked up a small number of times. V and J are TRBV27 and TRBJ2-1, with 8 bases fitting TRBD1. The trim removed 6 bases at V and 9 bases at J, leaving 10 bases unmatched. CDR1 is MNHEY and CDR2 is SMNVEV in the germline V gene (reference sequence). The length of the CDR3 is 14 residues. In nucleotides, the CDR3 is TGTGCCAGCAGCCTCTCTCGACAGGGGCCTGAGCAGTTCTTC. Amino acids: CASSLSRQGPEQFF.

This clonotype was recorded a few times. The rearrangement uses TRBV2 and TRBJ2-6; D not resolved. Between the trimmed V and J ends, which lost 2 bases and 3 bases, there was a span of 2 bases. The germline V gene has CDR1 SNHLY and CDR2 FYNNEI. CDR3 length: 13 amino acids. The CDR3 region is CASSEFGANVLTF. In DNA, the CDR3 is TGTGCCAGCAGTGAATTTGGGGCCAACGTCCTGACTTTC.

The chain carries TRBV12-3 or TRBV12-4 and TRBJ2-7, with D possibly TRBD1 on 6 matching bases. V was clipped by 1 base and J by 4 bases, with 17 bases between them. This CDR3 is built from 16 residues. The DNA of the CDR3 is TGTGCCAGCAGTTTAGTGGGTGTGGGGGCCGAATACGAGCAGTACTTC. It encodes CASSLVGVGAEYEQYF.

This clonotype appeared a single time. The chain carries TRBV12-3 or TRBV12-4 and TRBJ2-5, with TRBD2 matching over 7 bases. Unmatched junction bases numbered 13, after V lost 6 bases and J lost 0 bases. This CDR3 has 17 residues. The chain's CDR3 is CASSLGPITSDQETQYF. The CDR3 bases are TGTGCCAGCAGCCTCGGCCCTATAACTAGCGACCAAGAGACCCAGTACTTC.

This clonotype has a handful of counts. The chain joins TRBV4-1 to TRBJ2-3; D is ambiguous. The CDR3 runs 14 residues. V was pared by 0 bases and J by 3 bases, with 7 bases between. CDR1 and CDR2 from the germline V gene are MGHRA and YSYEKL. This CDR3 reads CASSQDPMTDTQYF. CDR3 DNA: TGCGCCAGCAGCCAAGATCCGATGACAGATACGCAGTATTTT.

The rearrangement uses TRBV11-2 and TRBJ2-3; D unclear. Germline V gene sequence: CDR1 SGHAT, CDR2 FQNNGV. V gave up 1 base and J gave up 5 bases, with 13 bases separating them. CDR3 length: 15 residues. CDR3 residues: CASSLADNVGDTQYF. In DNA form, the CDR3 reads TGTGCCAGCAGCTTAGCCGATAACGTGGGAGATACGCAGTATTTT.

A few counts support this clonotype. This rearrangement joins TRBV4-1 to TRBJ2-3; maybe TRBD1 (6 bases). The CDR3 consists of 15 residues. Germline V gives CDR1 MGHRA, CDR2 YSYEKL. Trimming pared 8 bases from V and 0 bases from J, leaving 15 bases between. This chain's CDR3 is CASAGTPSSTDTQYF. The CDR3 DNA is TGCGCCAGCGCCGGGACACCCTCTAGCACAGATACGCAGTATTTT.

The chain links TRBV7-9 to TRBJ1-1; D is ambiguous. CDR1 and CDR2 from the germline V gene are SEHNR and FQNEAQ (reference sequence). Trimming stripped 5 bases from V and 1 base from J, with 11 bases between. This CDR3 contains 14 residues. The CDR3 DNA reads as TGTGCCAGCAGCGCGGCCCGGGGGAACACTGAAGCTTTCTTT. It yields the protein CASSAARGNTEAFF. The variable domain in full, completed from reference TRBV7-9 and TRBJ1-1, reads DTGVSQNPRHKITKRGQNVTFRCDPISEHNRLYWYRQTLGQGPEFLTYFQNEAQLEKSRLLSDRFSAERPKGSFSTLEIQRTEQGDSAMYLCASSAARGNTEAFFGQGTRLTVV.

The rearrangement links TRBV24-1 to TRBJ2-5; D is tentatively TRBD1 or TRBD2 (5 bases each). There are 16 residues in the CDR3. Per germline, CDR1 KGHDR and CDR2 SFDVKD. Trimming removed 4 bases from V and 11 bases from J, with 25 bases in between. CDR3 sequence (DNA): TGTGCCACCAGTGACACCACGACAGAAAGAGCTAGGGAGCAGTACTTC. Its translation: CATSDTTTERAREQYF.

This clonotype appeared once. The chain combines TRBV20-1 with TRBJ2-7; possible D gene TRBD1, 6 bases. V dropped 6 bases and J dropped 7 bases, with 19 bases sitting between them. Germline-derived CDR1 and CDR2 are DFQATT and SNEGSKA (reference sequence). The CDR3 sequence is 13 residues long. The CDR3 coding sequence is TGCAGTGCAATCCGGGACGGGGACAATGAGCAGTACTTC. It is translated as CSAIRDGDNEQYF.

This clonotype has a handful of counts. The rearrangement links TRBV7-9 to TRBJ1-1; no clear D. Germline V CDR1 and CDR2: SEHNR, FQNEAQ (reference sequence). V lost 0 bases and J 1 base, leaving 12 bases between the germline ends. This CDR3 contains 16 residues. The CDR3 reads CASSLAPVGQNTEAFF. The CDR3 DNA is TGTGCCAGCAGCTTAGCGCCTGTGGGCCAGAACACTGAAGCTTTCTTT.